This TCR beta chain is from a study of T cell responses to AZD1222 COVID-19 vaccine. The method was immunoSEQ multiplex PCR; TCRdb's version includes in-frame clones alone and lacks a portion of them. Of some 150,000 clones listed, 85% to 95% are singletons. Study results and limitations: Repertoires were obtained only post-peak T cell response.

Points on this clone: The antigen is unknown.

This TCR was sampled from an adult in good health. The sample in question was peripheral blood, obtained on day 0 of MenACWY control vaccination.

The CDR3 DNA reads as TGCAGCGTTGACTATGGCTACACCTTC. It translates to CSVDYGYTF. The J gene is TRBJ1-2, the V gene TRBV29-1; D unclear. Germline V gives CDR1 SQVTM, CDR2 ANQGSEA. CDR3 length: 9 amino acids. The V end was cut by 3 bases, the J end by 4 bases, with 0 bases between.